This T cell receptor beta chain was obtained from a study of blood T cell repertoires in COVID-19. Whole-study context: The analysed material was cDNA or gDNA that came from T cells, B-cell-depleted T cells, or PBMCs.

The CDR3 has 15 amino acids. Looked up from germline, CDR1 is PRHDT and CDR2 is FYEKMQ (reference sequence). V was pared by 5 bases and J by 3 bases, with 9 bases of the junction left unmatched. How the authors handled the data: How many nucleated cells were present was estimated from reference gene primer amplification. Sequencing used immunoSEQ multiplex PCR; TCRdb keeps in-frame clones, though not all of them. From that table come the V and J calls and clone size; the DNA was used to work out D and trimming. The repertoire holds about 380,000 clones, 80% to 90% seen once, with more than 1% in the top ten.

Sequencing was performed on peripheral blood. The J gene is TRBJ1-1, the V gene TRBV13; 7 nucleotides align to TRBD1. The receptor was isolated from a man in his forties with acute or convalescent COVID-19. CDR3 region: CASSDKTGSDTEAFF. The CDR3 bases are TGTGCCAGCAGCGACAAGACAGGGAGCGACACTGAAGCTTTCTTT.